A selection of T cell receptor beta chains follows, all from one sample in a study of blood T cell repertoires in COVID-19. TCRdb keeps only in-frame clones here, not all; method: immunoSEQ multiplex PCR. The table lists around 60,000 clones, around 90% of them singletons, with around an eighth in the top ten. Input material: peripheral blood. The receptors originated from a man in his sixties with active COVID-19. The CDR3 runs from the conserved cysteine through the conserved F or W. Clone size, where shown, is once, few, many, or a class for clones that have expanded.

V	J	size	CDR3
TRBV5-1	TRBJ2-1	-	CASSLAGLAGGSYNEQFF
TRBV4-2	TRBJ2-3	-	CASSLGYGGGSPDTQYF
TRBV6-4	TRBJ2-1	-	CAGRVNYNEQFF
TRBV7-9	TRBJ2-7	once	CASSKDSEQYF
TRBV5-6	TRBJ1-2	-	CASSSLARGIAAGYTF
TRBV10-3	TRBJ1-3	-	CAISESSTGNTIYF
TRBV5-4	TRBJ2-3	once	CASSLGLAGALGTQYF
TRBV9	TRBJ2-4	-	CASSDAQAKNIQYF
TRBV10-3	TRBJ2-7	-	CASRSGREDEQYF
TRBV9	TRBJ2-7	-	CASSPEGLYEQYF
TRBV11-2	TRBJ1-1	-	CASSQGGQSRAFF
TRBV3-1/TRBV3-2	TRBJ1-1	-	CASSRPSSEAFF
TRBV28	TRBJ2-7	-	CASSLTVTYYEQYF
TRBV5-6	TRBJ2-5	-	CASSLREETQYF
TRBV6-5	TRBJ1-2	-	CASSSGTGGDYGYTF
TRBV10-2	TRBJ2-7	-	CASRRGQGHYEQYF
TRBV28	TRBJ1-5	-	CASSPGQGPQPQHF
TRBV30	TRBJ1-2	-	CALAGMQGIGYTF
TRBV14	TRBJ2-6	-	CASSPLQGSGANVLTF
TRBV5-6	TRBJ1-1	-	CASSLVGEGITEAFF
TRBV11-3	TRBJ2-7	-	CASSLVLVVLAGGYEQYF
TRBV5-1	TRBJ1-1	-	CASRANGVMNTEAFF
TRBV6-5	TRBJ2-1	-	CASSYWIGANNEQFF
TRBV14	TRBJ1-1	few	CASSQEDEQGWGTEAFF
TRBV6-6	TRBJ2-5	-	CATLDSTPGTQYF
TRBV2	TRBJ2-7	-	CASSSLGLSSYEQYF
TRBV30	TRBJ2-1	-	CAWSESIQWGIDMYNEQFF
TRBV7-7	TRBJ2-1	-	CASSPGLINEQFF
TRBV28	TRBJ1-1	-	CASSLLVNTEAFF
TRBV18	TRBJ1-3	-	CASSTGTEGNTIYF
TRBV7-3	TRBJ2-6	-	CASSLSPAGANVLTF
TRBV5-1	TRBJ2-7	-	CASSPGTGVYEQYF
TRBV6-4	TRBJ1-5	-	CASTALQLNQPQHF
TRBV30	TRBJ1-4	once	CAWGTGSNEKLFF
TRBV7-2	TRBJ1-1	-	CASSLPLGPTEAFF
TRBV28	TRBJ1-1	-	CASRSPVNTEAFF
TRBV18	TRBJ2-2	-	CASSPPFRTGGTGELFF
TRBV2	TRBJ2-3	-	CASSVREVDTQYF
TRBV9	TRBJ2-2	once	CASSRGTTLATGELFF
TRBV28	TRBJ2-5	medium-sized	CASSLFRGLETQYF
TRBV9	TRBJ1-3	once	CASSVSSTPSSGNTIYF
TRBV7-8	TRBJ1-5	-	CASGAVAGGNQPQHF
TRBV28	TRBJ2-4	-	CASSLKAPGIQYF
TRBV29-1	TRBJ2-7	once	CSVENGPMEQYF
TRBV6-2/TRBV6-3	TRBJ2-7	-	CASSGRDEGVRQYF
TRBV5-4	TRBJ1-2	-	CASSWDSGGYGYTF
TRBV28	TRBJ1-2	-	CASSAHGGNSGYGYTF
TRBV27	TRBJ2-3	-	CASSLFPLPRPAGADTQYF
TRBV27	TRBJ2-5	-	CASSRRDKQETQYF